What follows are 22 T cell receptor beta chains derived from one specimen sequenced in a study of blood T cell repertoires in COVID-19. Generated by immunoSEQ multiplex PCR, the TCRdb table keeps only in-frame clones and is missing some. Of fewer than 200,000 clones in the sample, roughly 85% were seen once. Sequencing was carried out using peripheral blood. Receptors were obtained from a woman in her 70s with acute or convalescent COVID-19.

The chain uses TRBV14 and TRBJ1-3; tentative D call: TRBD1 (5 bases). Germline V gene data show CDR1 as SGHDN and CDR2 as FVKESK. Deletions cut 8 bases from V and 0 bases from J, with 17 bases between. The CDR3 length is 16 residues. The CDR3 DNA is TGTGCCAGCTCGGCCGTCAGGGTACTCTCTGGAAACACCATATATTTT. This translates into CASSAVRVLSGNTIYF.

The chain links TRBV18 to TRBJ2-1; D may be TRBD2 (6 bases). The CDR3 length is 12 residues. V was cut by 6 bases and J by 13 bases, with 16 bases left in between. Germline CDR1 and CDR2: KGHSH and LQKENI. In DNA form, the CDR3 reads TGTGCCAGCTCGCTTTCGGGACTCCTCCAGTTCTTC. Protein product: CASSLSGLLQFF.

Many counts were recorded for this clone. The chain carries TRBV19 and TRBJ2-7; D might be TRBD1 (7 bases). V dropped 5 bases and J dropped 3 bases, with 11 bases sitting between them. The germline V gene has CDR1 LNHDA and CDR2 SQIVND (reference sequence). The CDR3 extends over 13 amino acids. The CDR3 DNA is TGTGCCAGTAGTGCGGGACAGAACTACGAGCAGTACTTC. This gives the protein CASSAGQNYEQYF.

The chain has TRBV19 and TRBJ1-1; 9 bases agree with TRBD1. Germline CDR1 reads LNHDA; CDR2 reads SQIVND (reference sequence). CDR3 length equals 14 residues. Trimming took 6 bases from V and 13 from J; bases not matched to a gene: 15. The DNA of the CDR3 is TGTGCCAGTAGAGGACTACACAGGGGGCTGTACTATTTCTTT. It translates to CASRGLHRGLYYFF.

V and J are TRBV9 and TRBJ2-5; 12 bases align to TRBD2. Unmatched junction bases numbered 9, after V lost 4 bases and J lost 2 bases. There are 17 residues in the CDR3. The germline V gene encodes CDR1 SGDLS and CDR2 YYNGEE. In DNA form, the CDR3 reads TGTGCCAGCAGCCTGAATCTTCTAGCGGGAGGGCAAGAGACCCAGTACTTC. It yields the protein CASSLNLLAGGQETQYF.

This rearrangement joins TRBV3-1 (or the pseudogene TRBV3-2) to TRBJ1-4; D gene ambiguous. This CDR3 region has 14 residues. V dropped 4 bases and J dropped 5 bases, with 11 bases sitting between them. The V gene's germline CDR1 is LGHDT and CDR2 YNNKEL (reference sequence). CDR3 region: CASSPGGLNEKLFF. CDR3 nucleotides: TGTGCCAGCAGCCCAGGAGGACTCAATGAAAAACTGTTTTTT.

CDR3 amino acids: CASSVEGDSLSNEQFF. CDR3 nucleotide sequence: TGTGCCAGCAGCGTAGAAGGGGACAGCCTAAGCAATGAGCAGTTCTTC. The chain is built from TRBV9 and TRBJ2-1; 7 nucleotides line up with TRBD1. Losses at the gene ends were 0 bases for V and 6 bases for J; bases not matched to a gene: 9. Per germline, CDR1 SGDLS and CDR2 YYNGEE. The CDR3 extends over 16 amino acids.

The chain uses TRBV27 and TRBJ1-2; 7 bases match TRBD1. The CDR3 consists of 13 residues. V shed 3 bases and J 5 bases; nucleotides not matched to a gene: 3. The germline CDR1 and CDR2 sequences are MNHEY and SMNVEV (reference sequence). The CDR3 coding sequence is TGTGCCAGCAGTTTCGGGACAGCTTATGGCTACACCTTC. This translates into CASSFGTAYGYTF.

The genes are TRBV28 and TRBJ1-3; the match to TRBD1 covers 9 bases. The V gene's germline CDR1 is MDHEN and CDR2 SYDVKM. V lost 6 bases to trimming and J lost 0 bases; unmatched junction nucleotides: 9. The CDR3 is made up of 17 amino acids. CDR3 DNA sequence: TGTGCCAGCAGCTCTCAACAGGGGGCCAGCTCTGGAAACACCATATATTTT. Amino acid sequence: CASSSQQGASSGNTIYF.

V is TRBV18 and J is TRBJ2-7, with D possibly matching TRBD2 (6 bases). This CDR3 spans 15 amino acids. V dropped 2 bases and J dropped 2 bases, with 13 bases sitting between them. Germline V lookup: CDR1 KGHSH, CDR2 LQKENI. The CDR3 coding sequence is TGTGCCAGCTCACCAAGGGAGCGGGCCACCTACGAGCAGTACTTC. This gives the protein CASSPRERATYEQYF.

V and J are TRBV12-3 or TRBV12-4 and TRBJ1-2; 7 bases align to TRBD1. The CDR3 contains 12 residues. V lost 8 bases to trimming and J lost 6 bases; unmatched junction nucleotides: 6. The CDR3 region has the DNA TGTGCCAGCTTGACAGGGAGCGATGGCTACACCTTC. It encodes CASLTGSDGYTF.

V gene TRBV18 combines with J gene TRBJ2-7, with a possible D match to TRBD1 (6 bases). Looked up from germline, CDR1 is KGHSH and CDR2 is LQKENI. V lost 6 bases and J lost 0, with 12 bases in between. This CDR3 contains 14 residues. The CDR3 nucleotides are TGTGCCAGCTCCCAGGGACAAAGCTCCTACGAGCAGTACTTC. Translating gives CASSQGQSSYEQYF.

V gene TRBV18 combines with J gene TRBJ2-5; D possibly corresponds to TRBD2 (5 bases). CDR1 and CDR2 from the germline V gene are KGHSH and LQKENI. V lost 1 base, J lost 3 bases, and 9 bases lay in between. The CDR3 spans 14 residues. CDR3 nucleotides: TGTGCCAGCTCACCACTAGACGGGAAAGAGACCCAGTACTTC. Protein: CASSPLDGKETQYF.

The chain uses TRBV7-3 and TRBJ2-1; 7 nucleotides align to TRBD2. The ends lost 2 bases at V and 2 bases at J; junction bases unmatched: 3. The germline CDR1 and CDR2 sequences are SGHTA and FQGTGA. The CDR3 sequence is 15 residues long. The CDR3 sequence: CASSLRLAAYNEQFF. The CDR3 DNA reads TGTGCCAGCAGCTTACGGCTAGCGGCCTACAATGAGCAGTTCTTC.

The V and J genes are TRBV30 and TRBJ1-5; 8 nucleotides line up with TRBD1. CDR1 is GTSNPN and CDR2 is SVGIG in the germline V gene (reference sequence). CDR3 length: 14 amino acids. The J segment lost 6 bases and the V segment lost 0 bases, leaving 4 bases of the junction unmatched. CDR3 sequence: CAWSVGTGGQPQHF. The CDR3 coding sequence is TGTGCCTGGAGTGTCGGGACAGGTGGTCAGCCCCAGCATTTT. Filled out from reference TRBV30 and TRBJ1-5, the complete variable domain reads SQTIHQWPATLVQPVGSPLSLECTVEGTSNPNLYWYRQAAGRGLQLLFYSVGIGQISSEVPQNLSASRPQDRQFILSSKKLLLSDSGFYLCAWSVGTGGQPQHFGDGTRLSIL.

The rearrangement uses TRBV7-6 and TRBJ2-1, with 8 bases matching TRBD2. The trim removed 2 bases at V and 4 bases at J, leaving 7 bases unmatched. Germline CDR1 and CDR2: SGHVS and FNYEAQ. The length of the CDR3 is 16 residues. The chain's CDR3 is CASSLNPTSAYNEQFF. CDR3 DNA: TGTGCCAGCAGCTTAAACCCGACTAGCGCTTACAATGAGCAGTTCTTC. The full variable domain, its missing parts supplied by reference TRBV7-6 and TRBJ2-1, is GAGVSQSPRYKVTKRGQDVALRCDPISGHVSLYWYRQALGQGPEFLTYFNYEAQQDKSGLPNDRFSAERPEGSISTLTIQRTEQRDSAMYRCASSLNPTSAYNEQFFGPGTRLTVL.

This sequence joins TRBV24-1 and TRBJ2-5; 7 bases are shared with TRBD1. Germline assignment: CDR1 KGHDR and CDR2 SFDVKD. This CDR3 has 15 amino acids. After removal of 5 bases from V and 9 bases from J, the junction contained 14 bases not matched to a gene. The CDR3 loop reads CATSARQGGLGAQYF. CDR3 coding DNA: TGTGCCACCAGTGCTAGACAGGGCGGTCTCGGGGCCCAGTACTTC.

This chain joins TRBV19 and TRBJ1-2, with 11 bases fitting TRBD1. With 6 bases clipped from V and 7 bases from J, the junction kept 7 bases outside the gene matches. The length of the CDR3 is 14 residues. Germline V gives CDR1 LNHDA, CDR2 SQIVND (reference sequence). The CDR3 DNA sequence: TGTGCCAGTAGCCCAGGGACAGGGGGACGTGGCTACACCTTC. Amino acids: CASSPGTGGRGYTF.

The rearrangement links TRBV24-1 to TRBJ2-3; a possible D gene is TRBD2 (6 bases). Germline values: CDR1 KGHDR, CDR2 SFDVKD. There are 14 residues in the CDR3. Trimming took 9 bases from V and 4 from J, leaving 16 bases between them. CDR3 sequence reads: CATETSRAADTQYF. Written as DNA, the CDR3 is TGTGCCACCGAAACTAGCCGTGCGGCAGATACGCAGTATTTT.

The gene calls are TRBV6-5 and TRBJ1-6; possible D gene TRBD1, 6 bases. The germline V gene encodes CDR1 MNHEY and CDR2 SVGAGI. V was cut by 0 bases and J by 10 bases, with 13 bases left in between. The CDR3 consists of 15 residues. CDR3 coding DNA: TGTGCCAGCAGTTACTCGCCCGGACAGCTATCACCCCTCCACTTT. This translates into CASSYSPGQLSPLHF.

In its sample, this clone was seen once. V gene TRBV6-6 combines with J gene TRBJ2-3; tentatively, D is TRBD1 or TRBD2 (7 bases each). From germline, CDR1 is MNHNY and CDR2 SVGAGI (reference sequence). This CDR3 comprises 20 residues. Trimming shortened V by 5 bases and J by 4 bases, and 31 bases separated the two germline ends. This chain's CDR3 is CASSQGGKTSIGRLADTQYF. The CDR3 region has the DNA TGTGCCAGCAGTCAGGGGGGGAAGACTAGCATAGGTCGGTTAGCAGATACGCAGTATTTT.

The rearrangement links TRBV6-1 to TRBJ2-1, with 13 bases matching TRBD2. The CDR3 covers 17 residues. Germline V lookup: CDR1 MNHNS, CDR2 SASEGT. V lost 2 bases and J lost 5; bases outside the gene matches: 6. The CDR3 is CASSEPQTSGRHNEQFF. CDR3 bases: TGTGCCAGCAGTGAACCACAGACTAGCGGGAGGCACAATGAGCAGTTCTTC.